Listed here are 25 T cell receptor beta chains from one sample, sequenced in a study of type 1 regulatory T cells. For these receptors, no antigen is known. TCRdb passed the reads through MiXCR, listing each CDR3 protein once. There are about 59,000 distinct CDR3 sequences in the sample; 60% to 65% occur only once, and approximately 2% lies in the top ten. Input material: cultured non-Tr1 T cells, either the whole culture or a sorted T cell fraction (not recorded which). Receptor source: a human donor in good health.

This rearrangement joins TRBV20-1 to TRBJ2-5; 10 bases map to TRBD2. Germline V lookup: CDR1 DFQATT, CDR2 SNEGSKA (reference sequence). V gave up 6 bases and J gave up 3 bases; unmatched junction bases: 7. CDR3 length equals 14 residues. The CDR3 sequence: CSAESGLAEETQYF. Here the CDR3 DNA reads TGCAGTGCGGAATCCGGACTAGCGGAAGAGACCCAGTACTTC.

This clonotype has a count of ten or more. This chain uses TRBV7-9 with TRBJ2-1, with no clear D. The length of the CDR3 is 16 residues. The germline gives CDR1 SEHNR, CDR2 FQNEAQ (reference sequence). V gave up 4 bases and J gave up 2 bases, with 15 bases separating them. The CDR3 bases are TGTGCCAGCAGCTCAAGGATCGACTCCCCCTACAATGAGCAGTTCTTC. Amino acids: CASSSRIDSPYNEQFF.

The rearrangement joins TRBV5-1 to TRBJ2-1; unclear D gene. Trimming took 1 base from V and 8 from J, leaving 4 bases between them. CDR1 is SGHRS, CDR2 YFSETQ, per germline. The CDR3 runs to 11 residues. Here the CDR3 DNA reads TGCGCCAGCAGCTTGACAGATGAGCAGTTCTTC. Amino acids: CASSLTDEQFF.

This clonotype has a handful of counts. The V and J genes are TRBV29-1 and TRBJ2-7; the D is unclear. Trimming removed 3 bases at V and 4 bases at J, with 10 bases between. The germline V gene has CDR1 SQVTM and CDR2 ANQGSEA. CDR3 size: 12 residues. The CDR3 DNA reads TGCAGCGTTGAGATAGGGAAGTACGAGCAGTACTTC. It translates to CSVEIGKYEQYF.

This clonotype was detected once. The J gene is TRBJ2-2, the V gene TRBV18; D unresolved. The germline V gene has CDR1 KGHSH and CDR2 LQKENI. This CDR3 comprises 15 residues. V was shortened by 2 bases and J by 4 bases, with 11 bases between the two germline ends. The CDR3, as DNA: TGTGCCAGCTCACCAAACCAACTGGGCACCGGGGAGCTGTTTTTT. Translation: CASSPNQLGTGELFF.

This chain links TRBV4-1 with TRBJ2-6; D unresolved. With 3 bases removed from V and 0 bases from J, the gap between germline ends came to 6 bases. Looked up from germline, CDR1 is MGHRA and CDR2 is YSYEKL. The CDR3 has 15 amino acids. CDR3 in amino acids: CASSHQSSGANVLTF. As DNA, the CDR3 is TGCGCCAGCAGCCACCAGAGCTCTGGGGCCAACGTCCTGACTTTC.

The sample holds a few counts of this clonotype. CDR3 sequence (DNA): TGTGCCAGCAGTGAAGCATCGAATCAGCCCCAGCATTTT. Translation: CASSEASNQPQHF. The genes are TRBV6-1 and TRBJ1-5, with D unclear. Germline-derived CDR1 and CDR2 are MNHNS and SASEGT. This CDR3 has 13 amino acids. With 0 bases removed from V and 4 bases from J, the gap between germline ends came to 4 bases.

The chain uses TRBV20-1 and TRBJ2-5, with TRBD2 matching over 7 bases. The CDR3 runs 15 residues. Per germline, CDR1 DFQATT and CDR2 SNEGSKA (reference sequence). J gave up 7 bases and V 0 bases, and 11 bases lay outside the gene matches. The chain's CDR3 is CSARDWVAGLGTQYF. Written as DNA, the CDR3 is TGCAGTGCTAGAGATTGGGTAGCGGGTCTTGGGACCCAGTACTTC.

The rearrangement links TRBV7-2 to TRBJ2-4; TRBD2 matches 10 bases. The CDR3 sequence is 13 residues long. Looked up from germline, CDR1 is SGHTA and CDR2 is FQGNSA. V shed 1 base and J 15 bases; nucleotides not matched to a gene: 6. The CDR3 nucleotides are TGTGCCAGCAGCTTAGGGACTAGCGGATCGCGGTACTTC. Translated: CASSLGTSGSRYF.

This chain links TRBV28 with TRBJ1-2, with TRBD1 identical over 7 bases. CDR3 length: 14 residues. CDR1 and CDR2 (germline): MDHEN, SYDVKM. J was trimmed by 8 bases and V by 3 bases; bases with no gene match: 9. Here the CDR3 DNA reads TGTGCCAGCAGTTTGGAAGCACAGGGGAGAGGCTACACCTTC. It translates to CASSLEAQGRGYTF.

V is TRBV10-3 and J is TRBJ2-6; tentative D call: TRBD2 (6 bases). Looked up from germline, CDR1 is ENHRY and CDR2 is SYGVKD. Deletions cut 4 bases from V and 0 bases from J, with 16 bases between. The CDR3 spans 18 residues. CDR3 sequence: CAISGSQGGDSGANVLTF. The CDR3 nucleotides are TGTGCCATCAGTGGATCCCAGGGCGGGGACTCTGGGGCCAACGTCCTGACTTTC.

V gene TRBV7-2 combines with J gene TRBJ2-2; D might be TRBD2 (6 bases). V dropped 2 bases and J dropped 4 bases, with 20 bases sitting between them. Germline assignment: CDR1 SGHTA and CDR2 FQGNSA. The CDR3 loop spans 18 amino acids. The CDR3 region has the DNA TGTGCCAGCAGCTTATTGGTACTCGGGGGAGCCTCCACCGGGGAGCTGTTTTTT. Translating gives CASSLLVLGGASTGELFF.

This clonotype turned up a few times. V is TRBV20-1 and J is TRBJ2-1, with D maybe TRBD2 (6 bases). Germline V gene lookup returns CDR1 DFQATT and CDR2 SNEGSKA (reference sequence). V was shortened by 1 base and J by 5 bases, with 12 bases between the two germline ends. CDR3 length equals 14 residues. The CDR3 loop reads CSARVAGRNNEQFF. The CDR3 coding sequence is TGCAGTGCTAGAGTCGCGGGAAGGAACAATGAGCAGTTCTTC.

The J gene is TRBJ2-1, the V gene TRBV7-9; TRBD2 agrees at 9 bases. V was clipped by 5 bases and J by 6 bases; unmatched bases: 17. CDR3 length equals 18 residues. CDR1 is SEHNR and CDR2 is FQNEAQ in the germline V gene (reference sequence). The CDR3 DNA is TGTGCCAGCAGCCCATCCACCCTCGGAGCGGGAGGCTTCAATGAGCAGTTCTTC. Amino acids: CASSPSTLGAGGFNEQFF.

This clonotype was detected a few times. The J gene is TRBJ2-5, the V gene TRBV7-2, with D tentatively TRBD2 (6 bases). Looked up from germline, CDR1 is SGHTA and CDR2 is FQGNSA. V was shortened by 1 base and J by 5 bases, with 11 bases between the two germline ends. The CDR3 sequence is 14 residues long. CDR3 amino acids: CASSLGGIGETQYF. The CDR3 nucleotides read TGTGCCAGCAGCTTAGGCGGGATCGGGGAGACCCAGTACTTC.

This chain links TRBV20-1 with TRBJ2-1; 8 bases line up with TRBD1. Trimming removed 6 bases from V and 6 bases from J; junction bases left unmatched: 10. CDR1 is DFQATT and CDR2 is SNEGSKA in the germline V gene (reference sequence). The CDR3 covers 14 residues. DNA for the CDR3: TGCAGTGCCCAGGACAGGGAGGTTGGCAATGAGCAGTTCTTC. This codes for CSAQDREVGNEQFF.

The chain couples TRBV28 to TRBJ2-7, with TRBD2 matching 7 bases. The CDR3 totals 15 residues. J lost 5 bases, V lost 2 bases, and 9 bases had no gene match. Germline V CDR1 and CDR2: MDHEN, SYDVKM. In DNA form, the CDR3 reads TGTGCCAGCAGTTTACCTGACTCGGGAGGCCACGAGCAGTACTTC. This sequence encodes CASSLPDSGGHEQYF.

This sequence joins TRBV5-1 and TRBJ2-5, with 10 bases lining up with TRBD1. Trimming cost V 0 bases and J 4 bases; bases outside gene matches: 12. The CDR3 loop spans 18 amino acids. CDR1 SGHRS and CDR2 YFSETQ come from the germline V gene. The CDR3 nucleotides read TGCGCCAGCAGCTTGGATCCGACAGGGGGCCCCCGGGGAGAGACCCAGTACTTC. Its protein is CASSLDPTGGPRGETQYF.

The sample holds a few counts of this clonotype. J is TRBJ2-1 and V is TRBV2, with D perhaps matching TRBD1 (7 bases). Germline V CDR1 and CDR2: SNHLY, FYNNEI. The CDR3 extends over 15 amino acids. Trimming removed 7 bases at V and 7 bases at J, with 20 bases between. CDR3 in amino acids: CASNPPNRGGNEQFF. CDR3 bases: TGTGCCAGCAATCCCCCCAACAGGGGAGGAAATGAGCAGTTCTTC.

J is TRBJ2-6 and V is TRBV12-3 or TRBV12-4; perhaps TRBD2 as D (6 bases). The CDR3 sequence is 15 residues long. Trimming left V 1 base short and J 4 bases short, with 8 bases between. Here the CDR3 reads CASSLGGDGANVLTF. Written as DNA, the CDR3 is TGTGCCAGCAGTTTAGGGGGGGACGGGGCCAACGTCCTGACTTTC.

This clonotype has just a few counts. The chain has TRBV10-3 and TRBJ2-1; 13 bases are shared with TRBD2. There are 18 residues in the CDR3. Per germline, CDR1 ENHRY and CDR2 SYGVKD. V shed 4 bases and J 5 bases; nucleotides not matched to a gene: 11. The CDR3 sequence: CAISVILAGGPGDNEQFF. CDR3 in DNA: TGTGCCATCAGTGTGATACTAGCGGGAGGGCCGGGGGACAATGAGCAGTTCTTC.

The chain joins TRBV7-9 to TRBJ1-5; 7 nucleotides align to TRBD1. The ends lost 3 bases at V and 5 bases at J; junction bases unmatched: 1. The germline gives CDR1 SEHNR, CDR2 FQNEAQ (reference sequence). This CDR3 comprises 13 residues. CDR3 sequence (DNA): TGTGCCAGCAGCTTTCAGGGGGATCAGCCCCAGCATTTT. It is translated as CASSFQGDQPQHF.

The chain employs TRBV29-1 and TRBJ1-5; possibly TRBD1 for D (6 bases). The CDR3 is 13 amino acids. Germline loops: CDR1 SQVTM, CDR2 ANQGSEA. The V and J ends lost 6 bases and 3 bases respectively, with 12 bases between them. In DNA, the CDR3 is TGCAGCGTCGCTGGGGGGGCCAATCAGCCCCAGCATTTT. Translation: CSVAGGANQPQHF.

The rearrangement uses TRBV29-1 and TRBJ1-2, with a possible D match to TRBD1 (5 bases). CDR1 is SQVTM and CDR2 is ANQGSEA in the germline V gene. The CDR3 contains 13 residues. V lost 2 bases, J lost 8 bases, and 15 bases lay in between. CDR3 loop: CSVEKTGGKGYTF. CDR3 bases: TGCAGCGTTGAAAAAACGGGGGGGAAAGGCTACACCTTC.

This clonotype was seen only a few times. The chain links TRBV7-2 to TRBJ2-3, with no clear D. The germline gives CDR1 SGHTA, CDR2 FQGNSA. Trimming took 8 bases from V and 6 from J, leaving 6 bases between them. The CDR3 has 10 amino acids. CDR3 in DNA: TGTGCCAGCGGTGGGGATACGCAGTATTTT. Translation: CASGGDTQYF. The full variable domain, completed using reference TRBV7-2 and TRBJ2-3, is GAGVSQSPSNKVTEKGKDVELRCDPISGHTALYWYRQSLGQGLEFLIYFQGNSAPDKSGLPSDRFSAERTGGSVSTLTIQRTQQEDSAVYLCASGGDTQYFGPGTRLTVL.